This T cell receptor (beta chain) was profiled in a study of technical replicates of blood from a handful of donors. Sequencing used immunoSEQ multiplex PCR; TCRdb keeps in-frame clones, though not all of them. The repertoire consists of over 50,000 clones, with over 75% occurring once and the leading ten covering about 5.2%. V was clipped by 4 bases and J by 2 bases; unmatched bases: 5. Per the germline V gene, CDR1 is SGHRS and CDR2 is YFSETQ. The CDR3 spans 14 residues. This TCR was recovered from a human donor in good health. Some clones in this sample may be carry-over from other donors' samples. The sample comprised PBMCs. The chain couples TRBV5-1 to TRBJ2-5; 7 bases are a match to TRBD1. Written as DNA, the CDR3 is TGCGCCAGCAGCCGAGGGACAGATCAAGAGACCCAGTACTTC. Protein: CASSRGTDQETQYF. Variable domain in full (rest from reference TRBV5-1 and TRBJ2-5): KAGVTQTPRYLIKTRGQQVTLSCSPISGHRSVSWYQQTPGQGLQFLFEYFSETQRNKGNFPGRFSGRQFSNSRSEMNVSTLELGDSALYLCASSRGTDQETQYFGPGTRLLVL.